A single sample gave rise to the 8 T cell receptor beta chains below, sequenced in a study of shared clonotypes between healthy human individuals. The table came from immunoSEQ multiplex PCR; TCRdb's copy has only in-frame clones and leaves some out. The table lists some 2.1 million clones, 90% to 95% of them singletons, with more than 0.1% in the top ten. The source material was naive CD4+ T cells sorted from blood. Indicated subset: CD45RA+ positively selected. Every receptor here comes from a young man in good health.

This clone has only a few counts. The V call is TRBV27, the J call TRBJ2-7; D may be TRBD1 (5 bases). V lost 6 bases, J lost 3 bases, and 18 bases lay in between. The CDR3 is 15 amino acids. From germline, CDR1 is MNHEY and CDR2 SMNVEV (reference sequence). The CDR3 sequence: CASRNPSAGHYEQYF. The CDR3 DNA sequence: TGTGCCAGCAGGAACCCGTCTGCAGGGCACTACGAGCAGTACTTC.

The chain is built from TRBV7-2 and TRBJ2-3; no firm D call. Germline V CDR1 and CDR2: SGHTA, FQGNSA. V lost 5 bases and J lost 2, with 14 bases in between. The CDR3 is made up of 15 amino acids. The CDR3 coding sequence is TGTGCCAGCAGCCCCCTTGGGTGGGACACAGATACGCAGTATTTT. This sequence encodes CASSPLGWDTDTQYF.

The chain carries TRBV28 and TRBJ1-6, with D unclear. The CDR3 loop spans 14 amino acids. In germline, CDR1 is MDHEN, CDR2 SYDVKM. The V gene lost 6 bases and the J gene lost 10 bases, with 16 bases spanning the gap. CDR3 in amino acids: CASRLSRVSSPLHF. The CDR3 coding sequence is TGTGCCAGCAGGCTGAGCCGGGTCTCATCACCCCTCCACTTT. Based on the CDR3 plus reference TRBV28 and TRBJ1-6, the full variable domain is DVKVTQSSRYLVKRTGEKVFLECVQDMDHENMFWYRQDPGLGLRLIYFSYDVKMKEKGDIPEGYSVSREKKERFSLILESASTNQTSMYLCASRLSRVSSPLHFGNGTRLTVT.

The rearrangement links TRBV2 to TRBJ2-5; TRBD2 agrees at 9 bases. Per the germline V gene, CDR1 is SNHLY and CDR2 is FYNNEI. The V gene end was trimmed by 4 bases and the J gene end by 9 bases; junction bases not matched to a gene: 9. CDR3 length equals 14 residues. CDR3 sequence reads: CASSAASGAVAQYF. The CDR3 DNA is TGTGCCAGCAGTGCTGCTAGCGGGGCTGTGGCCCAGTACTTC.

The chain recombines TRBV5-6 with TRBJ2-3, with a possible D match to TRBD1 (5 bases). Trimming shortened V by 2 bases and J by 6 bases, and 16 bases separated the two germline ends. The germline gives CDR1 SGHDT, CDR2 YYEEEE. The CDR3 sequence is 15 residues long. As DNA, the CDR3 is TGTGCCAGCAGCTTCTGGACAAAAAGGTCGGATACGCAGTATTTT. Protein: CASSFWTKRSDTQYF.

The CDR3 loop reads CASSKERGRFRCEQYF. The CDR3 bases are TGTGCCAGCAGCAAAGAAAGGGGCCGGTTTAGGTGCGAGCAGTACTTC. V gene TRBV21-1 combines with J gene TRBJ2-7; the listed D gene, TRBD1, was not tested against the DNA. TRBV21-1 is designated a pseudogene. This CDR3 is 16 amino acids long.

On this clone itself: At the DNA level, this CDR3 is encoded by other sequences in the same sample as well. The chain is built from TRBV6-1 and TRBJ1-3, with D unresolved. CDR1 and CDR2 from the germline V gene are MNHNS and SASEGT. This CDR3 has 13 residues. Trimming pared 3 bases from V and 0 bases from J, leaving 3 bases between. In nucleotides, the CDR3 is TGTGCCAGCAGTGACCGCTCTGGAAACACCATATATTTT. Translation gives CASSDRSGNTIYF.

This rearrangement joins TRBV6-1 to TRBJ1-2; the D gene is possibly TRBD1 (6 bases). Germline values: CDR1 MNHNS, CDR2 SASEGT. V was trimmed by 6 bases and J by 1 base, leaving 15 bases between them. The CDR3 spans 15 residues. CDR3: CASSQEGTLNYGYTF. DNA of the CDR3: TGTGCCAGCAGCCAGGAGGGGACACTTAACTATGGCTACACCTTC.